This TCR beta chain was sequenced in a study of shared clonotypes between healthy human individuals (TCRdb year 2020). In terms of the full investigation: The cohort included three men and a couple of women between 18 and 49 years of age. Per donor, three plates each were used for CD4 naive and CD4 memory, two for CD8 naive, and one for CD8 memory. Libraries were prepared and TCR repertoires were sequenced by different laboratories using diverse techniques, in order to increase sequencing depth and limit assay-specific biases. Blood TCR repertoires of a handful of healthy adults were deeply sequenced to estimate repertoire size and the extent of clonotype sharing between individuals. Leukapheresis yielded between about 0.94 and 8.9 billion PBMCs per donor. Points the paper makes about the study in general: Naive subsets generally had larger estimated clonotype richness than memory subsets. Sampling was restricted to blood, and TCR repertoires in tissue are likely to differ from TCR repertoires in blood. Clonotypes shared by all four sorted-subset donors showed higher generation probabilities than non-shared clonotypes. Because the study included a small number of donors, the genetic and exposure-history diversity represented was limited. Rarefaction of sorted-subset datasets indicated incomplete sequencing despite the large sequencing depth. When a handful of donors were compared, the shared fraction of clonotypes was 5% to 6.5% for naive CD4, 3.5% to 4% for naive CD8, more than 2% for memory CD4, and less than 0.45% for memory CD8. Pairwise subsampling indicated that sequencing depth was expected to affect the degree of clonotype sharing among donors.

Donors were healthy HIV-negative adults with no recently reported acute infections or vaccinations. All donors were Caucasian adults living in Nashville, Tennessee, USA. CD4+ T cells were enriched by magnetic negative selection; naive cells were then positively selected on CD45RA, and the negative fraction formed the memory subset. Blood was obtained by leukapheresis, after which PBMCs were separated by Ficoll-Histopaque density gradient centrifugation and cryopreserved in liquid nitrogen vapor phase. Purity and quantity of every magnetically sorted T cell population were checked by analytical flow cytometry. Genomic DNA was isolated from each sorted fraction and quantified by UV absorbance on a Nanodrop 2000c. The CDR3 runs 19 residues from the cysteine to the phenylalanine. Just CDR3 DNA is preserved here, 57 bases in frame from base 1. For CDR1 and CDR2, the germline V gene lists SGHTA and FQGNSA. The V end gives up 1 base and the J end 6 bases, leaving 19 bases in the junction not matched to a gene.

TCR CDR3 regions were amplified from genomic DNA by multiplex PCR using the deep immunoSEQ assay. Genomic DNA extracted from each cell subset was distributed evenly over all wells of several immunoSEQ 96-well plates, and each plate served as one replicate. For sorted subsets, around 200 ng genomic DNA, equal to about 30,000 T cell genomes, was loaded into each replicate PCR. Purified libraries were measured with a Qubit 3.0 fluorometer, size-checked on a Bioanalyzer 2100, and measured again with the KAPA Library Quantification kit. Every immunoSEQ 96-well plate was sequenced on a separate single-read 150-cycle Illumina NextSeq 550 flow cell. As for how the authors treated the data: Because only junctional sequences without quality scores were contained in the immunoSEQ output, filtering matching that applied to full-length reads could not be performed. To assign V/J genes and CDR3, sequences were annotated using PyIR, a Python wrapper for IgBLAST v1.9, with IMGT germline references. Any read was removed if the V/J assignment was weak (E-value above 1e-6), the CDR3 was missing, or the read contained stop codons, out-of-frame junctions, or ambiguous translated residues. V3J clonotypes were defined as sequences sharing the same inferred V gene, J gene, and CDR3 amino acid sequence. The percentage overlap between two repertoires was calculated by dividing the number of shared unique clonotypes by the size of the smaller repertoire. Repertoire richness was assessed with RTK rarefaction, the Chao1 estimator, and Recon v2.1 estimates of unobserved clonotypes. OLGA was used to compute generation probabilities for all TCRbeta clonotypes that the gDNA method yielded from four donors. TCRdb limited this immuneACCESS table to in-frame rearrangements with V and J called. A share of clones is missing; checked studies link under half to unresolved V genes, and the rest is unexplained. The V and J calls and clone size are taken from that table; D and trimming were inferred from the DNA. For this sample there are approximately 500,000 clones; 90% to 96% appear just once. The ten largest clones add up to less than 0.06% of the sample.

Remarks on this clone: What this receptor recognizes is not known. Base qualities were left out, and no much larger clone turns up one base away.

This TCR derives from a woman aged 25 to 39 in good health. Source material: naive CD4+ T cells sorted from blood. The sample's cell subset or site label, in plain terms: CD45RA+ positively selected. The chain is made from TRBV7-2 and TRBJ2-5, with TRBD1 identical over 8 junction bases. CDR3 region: CASSLGRSLGSGGQKTQYF. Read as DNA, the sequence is TGTGCCAGCAGCTTAGGGAGGTCCCTAGGGTCAGGGGGCCAGAAGACCCAGTACTTC. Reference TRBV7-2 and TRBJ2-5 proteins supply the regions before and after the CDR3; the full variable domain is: GAGVSQSPSNKVTEKGKDVELRCDPISGHTALYWYRQSLGQGLEFLIYFQGNSAPDKSGLPSDRFSAERTGGSVSTLTIQRTQQEDSAVYLCASSLGRSLGSGGQKTQYFGPGTRLLVL.